This TCR beta chain was observed in a study of regulatory T cells in long-lasting Graves disease. Study overall: Newly diagnosed Graves' patients had taken antithyroid drugs under 3 months.

Findings and caveats of the study: TCR diversity was lower in persistent Graves' patients than in newly diagnosed ones. Persistent disease was characterized by preferential usage of TRBV28, TRBJ1-2 and TRBJ2-5. The study examined only peripheral blood, not thyroid tissue.

Time point noted: newly diagnosed GD, antithyroid drugs for less than 3 months. Researchers made the TCR library from RNA that was extracted from PBMCs. HTBI primers from iRepertoire and Arm-PCR of CDR3 regions yielded the TCR beta libraries. Using its own MiXCR run on the multiplex PCR reads, TCRdb lists one record per CDR3 protein. The data contain 400,000 to 650,000 distinct CDR3 sequences, about 16% of them singletons. In this sample, this clonotype turned up many times. Its antigen remains unknown. Trimming stripped 3 bases from V and 6 bases from J, with 12 bases between. The CDR3 totals 12 residues. Germline CDR1 DFQATT, CDR2 SNEGSKA (reference sequence). These same records also appear under a second study, on T cells in Graves' hyperthyroidism and ophthalmopathy.

The clonotype was recovered from a woman aged 40 to 65 with Graves disease. The chain is built from TRBV20-1 and TRBJ2-7; a weak D match, TRBD2 (6 bases). The sequenced sample was peripheral blood mononuclear cells (PBMCs), obtained at new diagnosis, from a patient treated with antithyroid drugs. CDR3 protein: CSAREAGTEQYF. The DNA of the CDR3 is TGCAGTGCTAGGGAGGCGGGGACCGAGCAGTACTTC.